This T cell receptor (beta chain) derives from a study of T cell responses to AZD1222 COVID-19 vaccine. The CDR3 loop spans 14 amino acids. Germline loops: CDR1 SNHLY, CDR2 FYNNEI. V was clipped by 6 bases and J by 0 bases; unmatched bases: 5. Libraries were prepared by immunoSEQ multiplex PCR; TCRdb keeps only in-frame clonotypes and omits some of them. The sample contains about 140,000 clones, 92% of which appear only once. The rearrangement uses TRBV2 and TRBJ2-7, with 7 nucleotides matching TRBD1. Sequences were derived from peripheral blood, sampled on day 0 of AZD1222 vaccination. The sequence came from an adult in good health. The CDR3 DNA reads as TGTGCCAGCAGAAGACAGGGAAACTCCTACGAGCAGTACTTC. Protein sequence: CASRRQGNSYEQYF.